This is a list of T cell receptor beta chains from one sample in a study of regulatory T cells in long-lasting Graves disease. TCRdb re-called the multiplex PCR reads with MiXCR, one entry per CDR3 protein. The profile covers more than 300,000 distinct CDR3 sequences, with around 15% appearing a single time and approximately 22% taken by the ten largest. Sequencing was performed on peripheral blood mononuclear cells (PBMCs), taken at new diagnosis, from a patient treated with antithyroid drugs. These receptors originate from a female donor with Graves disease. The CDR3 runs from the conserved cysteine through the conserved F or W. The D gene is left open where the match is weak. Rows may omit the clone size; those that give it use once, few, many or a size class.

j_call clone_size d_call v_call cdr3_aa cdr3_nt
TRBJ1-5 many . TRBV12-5 CASGLVGGNQPQHF TGTGCTAGTGGTTTGGTAGGGGGGAATCAGCCCCAGCATTTT
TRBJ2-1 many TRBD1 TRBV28 CASTWTGYHNEQFF TGTGCCAGCACTTGGACAGGATACCACAATGAGCAGTTCTTC
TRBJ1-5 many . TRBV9 CASSVGPQGLSNQPQHF TGTGCCAGCAGCGTAGGACCCCAGGGTTTGAGCAATCAGCCCCAGCATTTT
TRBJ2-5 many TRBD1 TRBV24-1 CATSDSDRVGAQYF TGTGCCACCAGTGATTCCGACAGGGTGGGGGCCCAGTACTTC
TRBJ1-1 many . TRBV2 CASILPRQTKNTEAFF TGTGCCAGCATCTTACCGAGACAGACAAAGAACACTGAAGCTTTCTTT
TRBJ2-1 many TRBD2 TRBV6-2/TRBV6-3 CASRVSGSLTYEQFF TGTGCCAGCAGAGTAAGCGGGAGTCTAACCTATGAGCAGTTCTTC
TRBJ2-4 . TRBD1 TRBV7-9 CASSLWDRDIQYF TGTGCCAGCAGCTTATGGGACAGGGACATTCAGTACTTC
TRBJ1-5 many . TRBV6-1 CASSVLSQHSSNQPQHF TGTGCCAGCAGTGTACTGTCACAACACTCTAGCAATCAGCCCCAGCATTTT
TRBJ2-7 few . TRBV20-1 CSAIRDFYEQYF TGCAGTGCTATACGGGATTTCTACGAGCAGTACTTC
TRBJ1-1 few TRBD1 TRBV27 CASSLRGTGERAFF TGTGCCAGCAGTTTACGGGGGACAGGGGAAAGAGCTTTCTTT
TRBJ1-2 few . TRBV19 CASSIVIERGYTF TGTGCCAGTAGTATCGTAATTGAAAGGGGCTACACCTTC
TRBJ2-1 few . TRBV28 CASEDVSYSEQFF TGTGCCAGTGAGGACGTCTCCTACAGTGAGCAGTTCTTC
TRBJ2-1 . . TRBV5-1 CASSLDSPRFNEQFF TGCGCCAGCAGCTTGGACTCCCCGCGATTCAATGAGCAGTTCTTC
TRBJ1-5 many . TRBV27 CASRKYSGDQPQHF TGTGCCAGCAGGAAATACTCAGGGGATCAGCCCCAGCATTTT
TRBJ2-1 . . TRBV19 CASSIGEGFVRGNEQFF TGTGCCAGTAGTATTGGCGAAGGCTTCGTCCGTGGTAATGAGCAGTTCTTC
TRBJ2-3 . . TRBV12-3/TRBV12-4 CASSRRGSDTQYF TGTGCCAGCAGCCGCCGGGGGTCCGATACGCAGTATTTT
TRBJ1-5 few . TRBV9 CASGEPQHF TGTGCCAGCGGGGAGCCCCAGCATTTT
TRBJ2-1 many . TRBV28 CASEGLSGSSYNEQFF TGTGCCAGCGAGGGACTCAGCGGAAGCTCCTACAATGAGCAGTTCTTC
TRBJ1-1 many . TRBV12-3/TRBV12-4 CASSWGQMNTEAFF TGTGCCAGCAGTTGGGGGCAGATGAACACTGAAGCTTTCTTT
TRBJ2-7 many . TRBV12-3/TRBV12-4 CASSLGQLQYRHEQYF TGTGCCAGCAGTTTAGGACAACTTCAATACCGTCACGAGCAGTACTTC
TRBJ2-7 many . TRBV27 CASSPQGGAYEQYF TGTGCCAGCAGCCCCCAGGGGGGGGCCTACGAGCAGTACTTC
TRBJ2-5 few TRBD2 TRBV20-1 CSAHRTSGQETQYF TGCAGTGCCCACCGGACTAGCGGACAAGAGACCCAGTACTTC
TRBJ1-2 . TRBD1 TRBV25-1 CASRQGRYGYTF TGTGCCAGCCGACAGGGAAGGTATGGCTACACCTTC
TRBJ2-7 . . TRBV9 CASSVGKGEQYF TGTGCCAGCAGCGTAGGTAAGGGCGAGCAGTACTTC
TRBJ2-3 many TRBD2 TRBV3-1 CASSQPAGLAGGTDTQYF TGTGCCAGCAGCCAACCGGCGGGACTAGCGGGGGGTACAGATACGCAGTATTTT
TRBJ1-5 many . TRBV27 CASRTLYSNQPQHF TGTGCCAGCAGGACCCTATATAGCAATCAGCCCCAGCATTTT
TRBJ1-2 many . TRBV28 CASSTEGVSTF TGTGCCAGCAGCACGGAGGGGGTTAGCACCTTC
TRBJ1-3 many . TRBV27 CASSLGGSSGNTIYF TGTGCCAGCAGCCTCGGGGGGAGCTCTGGAAACACCATATATTTT
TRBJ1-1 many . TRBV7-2 CASSLVISGEAFF TGTGCCAGCAGCTTAGTAATCTCGGGAGAAGCTTTCTTT
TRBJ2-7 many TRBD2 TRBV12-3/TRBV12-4 CASKAPGLASEQYF TGTGCCAGCAAAGCCCCGGGACTAGCATCCGAGCAGTACTTC
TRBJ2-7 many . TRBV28 CASTTNREVTYEQYF TGTGCCAGCACCACGAACAGGGAGGTGACCTACGAGCAGTACTTC
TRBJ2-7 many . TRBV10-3 CAIRTGYESSEQYF TGTGCCATCAGGACTGGGTATGAATCCTCCGAGCAGTACTTC
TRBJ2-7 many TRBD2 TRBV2 CASSAGWGAGDYEQYF TGTGCCAGCAGTGCCGGGTGGGGAGCGGGAGACTACGAGCAGTACTTC
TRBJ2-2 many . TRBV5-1 CASSEDKPTGELFF TGCGCCAGCAGCGAGGACAAACCCACCGGGGAGCTGTTTTTT
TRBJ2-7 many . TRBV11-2 CASSLARAYEQYF TGTGCCAGCAGCTTAGCCAGAGCCTACGAGCAGTACTTC